This T cell receptor (beta chain) is from a study of T cells in Graves' hyperthyroidism and ophthalmopathy. Regarding the study as a whole: Ophthalmopathy was identified by the model a median roughly 6.5 months ahead of onset. Through a model of 13 V-J features, ophthalmopathy was separated from stable hyperthyroidism.

Ten or more counts support this clonotype. Its antigen is not identified. Researchers barred patients who had uncontrolled infection, other autoimmune disease, pregnancy or lactation. Amplification yielded TCR beta CDR3 regions, with RNA transcripts as the source. First-round RT-PCR with HTBI primers amplified the TCR CDR3 region. In TCRdb, the multiplex PCR reads were re-called with MiXCR into one record per CDR3 protein. The data show around 300,000 distinct CDR3 sequences, with around 15% seen just once and roughly 35% held by the top ten. J was trimmed by 5 bases and V by 7 bases; bases with no gene match: 7. Per germline, CDR1 SQVTM and CDR2 ANQGSEA. CDR3 length equals 14 residues.

This sequence joins TRBV29-1 and TRBJ2-2; 10 bases line up with TRBD1. The origin of this receptor is a woman aged 40 to 50 with Graves' ophthalmopathy. Sequenced material: blood. CDR3 DNA: TGCAGCGCCTACCGGGACAGGGGTACCGGGGAGCTGTTTTTT. Translated: CSAYRDRGTGELFF.